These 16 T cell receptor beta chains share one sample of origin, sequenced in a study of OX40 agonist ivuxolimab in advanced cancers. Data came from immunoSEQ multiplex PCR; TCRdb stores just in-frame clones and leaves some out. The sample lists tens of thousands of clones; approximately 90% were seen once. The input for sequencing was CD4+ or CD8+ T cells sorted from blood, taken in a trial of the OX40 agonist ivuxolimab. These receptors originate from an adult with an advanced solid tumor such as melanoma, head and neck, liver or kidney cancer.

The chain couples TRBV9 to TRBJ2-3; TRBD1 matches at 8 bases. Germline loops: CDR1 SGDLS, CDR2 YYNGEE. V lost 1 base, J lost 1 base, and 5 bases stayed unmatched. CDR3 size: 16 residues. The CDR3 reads CASSVSGQVRTDTQYF. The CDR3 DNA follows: TGTGCCAGCAGCGTATCGGGACAGGTTCGCACAGATACGCAGTATTTT.

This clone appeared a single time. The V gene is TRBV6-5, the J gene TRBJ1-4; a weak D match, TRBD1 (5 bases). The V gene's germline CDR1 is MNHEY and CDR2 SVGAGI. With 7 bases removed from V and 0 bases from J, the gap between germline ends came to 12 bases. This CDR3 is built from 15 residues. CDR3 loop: CASTYGGATNEKLFF. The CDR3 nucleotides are TGTGCCAGCACCTACGGGGGTGCAACTAATGAAAAACTGTTTTTT.

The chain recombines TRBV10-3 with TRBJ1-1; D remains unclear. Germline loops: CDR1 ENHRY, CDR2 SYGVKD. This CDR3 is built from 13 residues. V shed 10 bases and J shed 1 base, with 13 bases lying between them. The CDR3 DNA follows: TGTGCCACTTCTGGCTGGGGGAACACTGAAGCTTTCTTT. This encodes CATSGWGNTEAFF.

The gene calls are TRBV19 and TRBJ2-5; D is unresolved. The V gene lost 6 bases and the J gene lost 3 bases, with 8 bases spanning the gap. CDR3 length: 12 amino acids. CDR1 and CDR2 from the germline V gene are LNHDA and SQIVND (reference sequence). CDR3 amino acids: CASRAPKETQYF. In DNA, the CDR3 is TGTGCCAGTAGGGCGCCAAAAGAGACCCAGTACTTC.

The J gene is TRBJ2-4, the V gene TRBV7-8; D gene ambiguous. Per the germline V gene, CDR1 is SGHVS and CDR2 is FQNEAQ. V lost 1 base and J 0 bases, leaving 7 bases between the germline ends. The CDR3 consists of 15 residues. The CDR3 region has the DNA TGTGCCAGCAGCTTAGACAGAGTAGCCAAAAACATTCAGTACTTC. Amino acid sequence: CASSLDRVAKNIQYF.

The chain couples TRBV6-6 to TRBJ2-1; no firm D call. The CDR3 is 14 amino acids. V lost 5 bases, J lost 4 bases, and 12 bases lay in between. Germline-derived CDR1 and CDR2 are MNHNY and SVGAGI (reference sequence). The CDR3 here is CASSPNSVYNEQFF. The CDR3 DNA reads TGTGCCAGCAGTCCCAACAGCGTATACAATGAGCAGTTCTTC.

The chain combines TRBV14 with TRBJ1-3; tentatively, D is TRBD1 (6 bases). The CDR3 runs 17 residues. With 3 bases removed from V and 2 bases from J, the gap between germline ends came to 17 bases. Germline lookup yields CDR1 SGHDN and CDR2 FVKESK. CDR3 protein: CASSQRTASHPGNTIYF. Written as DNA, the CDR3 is TGTGCCAGCAGCCAGAGGACAGCGAGCCATCCTGGAAACACCATATATTTT.

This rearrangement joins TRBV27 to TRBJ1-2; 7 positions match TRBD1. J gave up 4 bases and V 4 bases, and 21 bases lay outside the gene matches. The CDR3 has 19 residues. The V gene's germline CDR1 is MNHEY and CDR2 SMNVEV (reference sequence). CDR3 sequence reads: CASSSLRASSGTAPYGYTF. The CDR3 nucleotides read TGTGCCAGCAGTTCCCTCCGCGCATCCTCTGGGACAGCTCCCTATGGCTACACCTTC.

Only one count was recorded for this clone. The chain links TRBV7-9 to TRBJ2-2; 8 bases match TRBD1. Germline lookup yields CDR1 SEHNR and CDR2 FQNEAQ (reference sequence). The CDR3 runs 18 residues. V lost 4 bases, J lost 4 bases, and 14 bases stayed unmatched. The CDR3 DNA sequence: TGTGCCAGCAGCTCTCAATACGGTCAGGGGGCAGGCACCGGGGAGCTGTTTTTT. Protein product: CASSSQYGQGAGTGELFF.

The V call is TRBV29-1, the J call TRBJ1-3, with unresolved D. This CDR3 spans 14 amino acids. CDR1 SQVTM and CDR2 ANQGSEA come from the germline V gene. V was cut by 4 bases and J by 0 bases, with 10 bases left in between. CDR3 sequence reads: CSVVWNPSGNTIYF. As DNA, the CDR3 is TGCAGCGTTGTTTGGAATCCCTCTGGAAACACCATATATTTT.

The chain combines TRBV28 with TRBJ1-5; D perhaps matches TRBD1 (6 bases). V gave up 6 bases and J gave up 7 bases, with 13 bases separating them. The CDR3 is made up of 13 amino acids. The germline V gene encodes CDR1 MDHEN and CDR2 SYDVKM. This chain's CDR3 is CASRGGANQPQHF. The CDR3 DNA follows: TGTGCCAGCAGAGGGGGGGCTAACCAGCCCCAGCATTTT.

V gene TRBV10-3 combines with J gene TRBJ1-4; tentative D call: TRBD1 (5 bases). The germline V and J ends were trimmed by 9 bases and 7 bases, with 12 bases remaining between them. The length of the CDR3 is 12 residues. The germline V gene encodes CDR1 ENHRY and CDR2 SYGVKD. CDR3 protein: CAIRQGGEKLFF. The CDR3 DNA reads TGTGCCATTCGGCAGGGTGGTGAAAAACTGTTTTTT.

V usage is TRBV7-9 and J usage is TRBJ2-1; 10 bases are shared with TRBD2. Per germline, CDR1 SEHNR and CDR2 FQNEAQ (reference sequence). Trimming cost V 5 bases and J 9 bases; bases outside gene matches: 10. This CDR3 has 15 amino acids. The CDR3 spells CASSVRTSGGGEQFF. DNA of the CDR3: TGTGCCAGCAGCGTACGGACTAGCGGCGGGGGTGAGCAGTTCTTC. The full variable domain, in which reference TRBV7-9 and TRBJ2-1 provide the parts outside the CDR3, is DTGVSQNPRHKITKRGQNVTFRCDPISEHNRLYWYRQTLGQGPEFLTYFQNEAQLEKSRLLSDRFSAERPKGSFSTLEIQRTEQGDSAMYLCASSVRTSGGGEQFFGPGTRLTVL.

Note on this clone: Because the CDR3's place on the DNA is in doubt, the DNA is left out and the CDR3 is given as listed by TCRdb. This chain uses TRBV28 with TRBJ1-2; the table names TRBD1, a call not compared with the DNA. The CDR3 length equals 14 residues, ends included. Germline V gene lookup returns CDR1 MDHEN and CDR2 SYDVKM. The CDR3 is CASSFLAGPYGYTF.

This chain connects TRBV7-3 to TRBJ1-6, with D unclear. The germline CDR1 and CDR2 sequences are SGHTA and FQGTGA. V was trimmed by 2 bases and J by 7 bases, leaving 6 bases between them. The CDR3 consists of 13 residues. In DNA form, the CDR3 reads TGTGCCAGCAGCTTACAGGTGAATTCACCCCTCCACTTT. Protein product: CASSLQVNSPLHF.

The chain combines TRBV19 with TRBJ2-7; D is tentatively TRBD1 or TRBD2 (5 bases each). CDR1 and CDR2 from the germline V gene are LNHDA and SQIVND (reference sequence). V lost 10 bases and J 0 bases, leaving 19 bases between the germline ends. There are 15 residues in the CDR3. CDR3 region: CATTGRDGRSYEQYF. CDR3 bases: TGTGCCACGACGGGACGGGATGGACGCTCCTACGAGCAGTACTTC.